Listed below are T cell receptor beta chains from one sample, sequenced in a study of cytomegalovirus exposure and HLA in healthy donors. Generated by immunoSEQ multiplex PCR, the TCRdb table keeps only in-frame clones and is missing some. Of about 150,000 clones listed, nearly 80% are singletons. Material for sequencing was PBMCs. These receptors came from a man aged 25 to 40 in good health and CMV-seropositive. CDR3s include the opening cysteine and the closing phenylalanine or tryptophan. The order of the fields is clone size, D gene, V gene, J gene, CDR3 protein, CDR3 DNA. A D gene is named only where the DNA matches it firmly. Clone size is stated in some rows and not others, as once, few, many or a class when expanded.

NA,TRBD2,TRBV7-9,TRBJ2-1,CASSLAPFLAGQNNEQFF,TGTGCCAGCAGCTTAGCCCCATTTCTAGCGGGACAGAACAATGAGCAGTTCTTC
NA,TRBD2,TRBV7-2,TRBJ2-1,CAGSTSGIPYNEQFF,TGTGCCGGGTCGACTAGCGGGATCCCCTACAATGAGCAGTTCTTC
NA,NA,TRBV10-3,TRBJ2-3,CAISETGTASTDTQYF,TGTGCCATCAGTGAGACCGGGACTGCTAGCACAGATACGCAGTATTTT
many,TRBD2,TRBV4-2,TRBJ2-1,CASSLERKGLAEINEQFF,TGTGCCAGCAGCCTAGAACGGAAGGGACTAGCGGAAATCAATGAGCAGTTCTTC
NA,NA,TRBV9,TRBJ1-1,CASSARGSITEAFF,TGTGCCAGCAGCGCCCGGGGGTCAATCACTGAAGCTTTCTTT
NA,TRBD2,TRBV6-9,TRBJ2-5,CASSFFLLLAGVLETQYF,TGTGCCAGCAGTTTCTTCCTCTTGCTAGCGGGAGTCTTAGAGACCCAGTACTTC
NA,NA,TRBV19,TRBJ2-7,CASSLDSSYEQYF,TGTGCCAGTAGTTTGGACAGCTCCTACGAGCAGTACTTC
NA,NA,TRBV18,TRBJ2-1,CASGVSGNYNEQFF,TGTGCCAGCGGGGTTAGCGGCAACTACAATGAGCAGTTCTTC
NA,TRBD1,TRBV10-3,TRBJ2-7,CAISRTGNEQYF,TGTGCCATCAGCCGGACAGGGAACGAGCAGTACTTC
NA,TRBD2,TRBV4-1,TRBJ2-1,CASSLLANPYNEQFF,TGCGCCAGCAGCCTACTAGCGAACCCCTACAATGAGCAGTTCTTC
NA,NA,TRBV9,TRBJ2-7,CASSVGGLAYEQYF,TGTGCCAGCAGCGTAGGTGGGCTTGCCTACGAGCAGTACTTC
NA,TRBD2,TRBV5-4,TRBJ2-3,CASSPTSVSTDTQYF,TGTGCCAGCAGCCCGACTAGCGTTAGCACAGATACGCAGTATTTT
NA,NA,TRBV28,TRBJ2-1,CASTSPLASSYNEQFF,TGTGCCAGCACCTCCCCCCTAGCGAGCTCCTACAATGAGCAGTTCTTC
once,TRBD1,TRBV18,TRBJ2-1,CASSPDRGVNEQFF,TGTGCCAGCTCGCCGGACAGGGGGGTCAATGAGCAGTTCTTC
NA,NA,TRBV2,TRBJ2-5,CASSEAGGGETQYF,TGTGCCAGCAGTGAAGCAGGGGGTGGAGAGACCCAGTACTTC
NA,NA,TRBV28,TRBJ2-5,CASIEGGDQETQYF,TGTGCCAGCATCGAGGGCGGGGACCAAGAGACCCAGTACTTC
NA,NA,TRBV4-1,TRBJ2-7,CASSQAGRGNEQYF,TGCGCCAGCAGCCAGGCGGGCCGCGGGAACGAGCAGTACTTC
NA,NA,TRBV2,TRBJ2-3,CASTSWAVEDTQYF,TGTGCCAGCACCTCGTGGGCCGTGGAAGATACGCAGTATTTT
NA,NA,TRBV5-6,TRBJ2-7,CASSLVHVREQYF,TGTGCCAGCAGCTTGGTACACGTTCGCGAGCAGTACTTC
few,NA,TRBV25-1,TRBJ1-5,CASSEYGSGQPQHF,TGTGCCAGCAGTGAGTATGGGTCGGGGCAGCCCCAGCATTTT
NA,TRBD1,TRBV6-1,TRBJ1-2,CASGDRNYGYTF,TGTGCCAGTGGGGACAGGAACTATGGCTACACCTTC
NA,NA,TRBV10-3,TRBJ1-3,CAIQGSGNTIYF,TGTGCCATCCAGGGGAGTGGAAACACCATATATTTT